One and the same sample provided the 32 T cell receptor beta chains below, sequenced in a study of OX40 agonist ivuxolimab in advanced cancers. Some clones are missing from TCRdb's copy, which holds only in-frame ones; the method was immunoSEQ multiplex PCR. Of some 10,000 clones in the sample, more than 60% were seen once. The material sequenced was CD4+ or CD8+ T cells sorted from blood, taken in a trial of the OX40 agonist ivuxolimab. These TCRs come from an adult with an advanced solid tumor such as melanoma, head and neck, liver or kidney cancer.

This clone was seen only a few times. Other DNA sequences from this sample encode an identical CDR3 as well. The V and J genes are TRBV28 and TRBJ2-7, with TRBD1 identical over 10 bases. CDR1 MDHEN and CDR2 SYDVKM come from the germline V gene. Trimming took 3 bases from V and 7 from J; bases not matched to a gene: 9. The CDR3 is 15 residues long. CDR3 residues: CASSLPGQGRGEQYF. CDR3 nucleotides: TGTGCCAGCAGTTTGCCGGGACAGGGGAGAGGTGAGCAGTACTTC.

This clone was detected once. V and J are TRBV5-1 and TRBJ2-7; possibly TRBD1 for D (6 bases). V was shortened by 4 bases and J by 5 bases, with 19 bases between the two germline ends. Germline CDR1 is SGHRS and CDR2 is YFSETQ. The CDR3 is 15 amino acids. The CDR3 nucleotides read TGCGCCAGCAGCCCAACAGGGTTGTCGGGAAACGAGCAGTACTTC. Protein sequence: CASSPTGLSGNEQYF.

The V and J genes are TRBV11-3 and TRBJ1-1; D is unresolved. CDR1 and CDR2 from the germline V gene are SGHNT and YENEEA. Trimming took off 3 bases at V and 1 base at J, with 6 bases between the two ends. The CDR3 is 13 residues long. For the CDR3, the DNA is TGTGCCAGCAGCTTCGGCGCGAACACTGAAGCTTTCTTT. This translates into CASSFGANTEAFF.

This clone is termed medium-sized. The chain has TRBV27 and TRBJ2-1; D perhaps matches TRBD2 (5 bases). The CDR3 is 13 residues long. Germline CDR1 reads MNHEY; CDR2 reads SMNVEV (reference sequence). The V end was cut by 3 bases, the J end by 8 bases, with 11 bases between. The CDR3 DNA is TGTGCCAGCAGTTTGGGGTTCGGGGATGAGCAGTTCTTC. Its protein is CASSLGFGDEQFF.

In its sample, this clone was seen once. The chain couples TRBV6-6 to TRBJ1-2; 7 bases line up with TRBD1. The CDR3 runs to 11 residues. Germline V gene data show CDR1 as MNHNY and CDR2 as SVGAGI (reference sequence). J gave up 6 bases and V 6 bases, and 1 base lay outside the gene matches. The CDR3 bases are TGTGCCAGCAGCGACAGGGATGGCTACACCTTC. This gives the protein CASSDRDGYTF.

This chain links TRBV9 with TRBJ2-1; D might be TRBD2 (5 bases). The CDR3 runs to 16 residues. V was cut by 0 bases and J by 2 bases, with 12 bases left in between. Germline CDR1 SGDLS, CDR2 YYNGEE. The CDR3 DNA is TGTGCCAGCAGCGTAGGGCGCGGGCCCGCCTACAATGAGCAGTTCTTC. Translating gives CASSVGRGPAYNEQFF.

The V call is TRBV30, the J call TRBJ2-5; 8 nucleotides align to TRBD1. The CDR3 is 14 amino acids. Looked up from germline, CDR1 is GTSNPN and CDR2 is SVGIG (reference sequence). Germline trimming cut 5 bases from V and 7 bases from J; bases unmatched to any gene: 12. The CDR3 is CAWGDQGARGTQYF. In nucleotides, the CDR3 is TGTGCCTGGGGGGATCAGGGGGCCCGGGGGACCCAGTACTTC.

The chain has TRBV28 and TRBJ1-2; TRBD1 is a possible D gene (5 bases). CDR1 MDHEN and CDR2 SYDVKM come from the germline V gene. This CDR3 comprises 12 residues. Trimming stripped 7 bases from V and 11 bases from J, with 17 bases between. The CDR3 protein is CASTPGRSQYTF. The DNA of the CDR3 is TGTGCCAGCACTCCGGGACGGAGCCAGTACACCTTC.

The V and J genes are TRBV7-2 and TRBJ2-5, with 7 bases identical to TRBD1. The V gene end was trimmed by 5 bases and the J gene end by 2 bases; junction bases not matched to a gene: 17. CDR1 and CDR2 (germline): SGHTA, FQGNSA. CDR3 length equals 18 residues. The CDR3 region has the DNA TGTGCCAGCAGCCAAGATAGGGGGTCCCGGGACAGACAAGAGACCCAGTACTTC. It is translated as CASSQDRGSRDRQETQYF.

The CDR3 DNA is TGCGCCAGCAGCTTGGGAGGGACTAGCAATCAGCCCCAGCATTTT. Translated, it gives CASSLGGTSNQPQHF. The gene calls are TRBV5-1 and TRBJ1-5, with a possible D match to TRBD1 (5 bases). The CDR3 consists of 15 residues. Per the germline V gene, CDR1 is SGHRS and CDR2 is YFSETQ. V lost 0 bases, J lost 0 bases, and 7 bases lay in between. Full variable domain (outside the CDR3, taken from reference TRBV5-1 and TRBJ1-5): KAGVTQTPRYLIKTRGQQVTLSCSPISGHRSVSWYQQTPGQGLQFLFEYFSETQRNKGNFPGRFSGRQFSNSRSEMNVSTLELGDSALYLCASSLGGTSNQPQHFGDGTRLSIL.

CDR3 sequence (DNA): TGTGCCAGCAGTTTTACTTCTGGGAGGTTTAGGATCGGCGAGCAGTACTTC. Protein sequence: CASSFTSGRFRIGEQYF. The V call is TRBV27, the J call TRBJ2-7; D is possibly TRBD2 (6 bases). V lost 3 bases to trimming and J lost 6 bases, with 24 bases between them. Per the germline V gene, CDR1 is MNHEY and CDR2 is SMNVEV (reference sequence). The CDR3 loop spans 17 amino acids.

In its sample, this clone was seen a few times. In the same sample, other DNA sequences code for this CDR3. V is TRBV9 and J is TRBJ1-3; maybe TRBD1 (5 bases). Trimming pared 0 bases from V and 0 bases from J, leaving 7 bases between. Germline CDR1 reads SGDLS; CDR2 reads YYNGEE. This CDR3 is 15 amino acids long. The chain's CDR3 is CASSVGQSSGNTIYF. CDR3 DNA sequence: TGTGCCAGCAGCGTAGGACAGTCCTCTGGAAACACCATATATTTT. The full variable domain, rest sourced from reference TRBV9 and TRBJ1-3, is DSGVTQTPKHLITATGQRVTLRCSPRSGDLSVYWYQQSLDQGLQFLIQYYNGEERAKGNILERFSAQQFPDLHSELNLSSLELGDSALYFCASSVGQSSGNTIYFGEGSWLTVV.

V is TRBV25-1 and J is TRBJ1-1, with TRBD1 as a possible D gene (5 bases). Deletions cut 5 bases from V and 5 bases from J, with 12 bases between. Per the germline V gene, CDR1 is MGHDK and CDR2 is SYGVNS. The CDR3 length is 13 residues. Here the CDR3 reads CASSLRGLTEAFF. CDR3 DNA: TGTGCCAGCAGTCTAAGGGGTTTAACTGAAGCTTTCTTT.

The chain combines TRBV13 with TRBJ2-1, with D uncertain. The V end was cut by 3 bases, the J end by 8 bases, with 11 bases between. This CDR3 is 13 amino acids long. Per germline, CDR1 PRHDT and CDR2 FYEKMQ (reference sequence). Written as DNA, the CDR3 is TGTGCCAGCAGCTTTACAAGGGCCCATGAGCAGTTCTTC. This translates into CASSFTRAHEQFF. Using reference TRBV13 and TRBJ2-1 for the parts outside the CDR3, the full variable domain is AAGVIQSPRHLIKEKRETATLKCYPIPRHDTVYWYQQGPGQDPQFLISFYEKMQSDKGSIPDRFSAQQFSDYHSELNMSSLELGDSALYFCASSFTRAHEQFFGPGTRLTVL.

Here the CDR3 DNA reads TGTGCCAGCAGTTACTCTGTCGGATTCACAGATACGCAGTATTTT. This translates into CASSYSVGFTDTQYF. This chain joins TRBV6-6 and TRBJ2-3; no reliable D call. The CDR3 is made up of 15 amino acids. V was trimmed by 0 bases and J by 2 bases, leaving 9 bases between them. Germline V gene data show CDR1 as MNHNY and CDR2 as SVGAGI (reference sequence).

The chain is built from TRBV27 and TRBJ2-3, with D perhaps matching TRBD1 (5 bases). V lost 3 bases and J 0 bases, leaving 7 bases between the germline ends. This CDR3 is built from 14 residues. Germline assignment: CDR1 MNHEY and CDR2 SMNVEV (reference sequence). CDR3 amino acids: CASSFRVSTDTQYF. The DNA for the CDR3 is TGTGCCAGCAGTTTCAGGGTTAGCACAGATACGCAGTATTTT.

The rearrangement links TRBV9 to TRBJ1-4; D gene uncertain. This CDR3 is 14 amino acids long. V was cut by 2 bases and J by 4 bases, with 9 bases left in between. Germline lookup yields CDR1 SGDLS and CDR2 YYNGEE. The CDR3 DNA is TGTGCCAGCAGCGTCGAGCCCCTTAATGAAAAACTGTTTTTT. It yields the protein CASSVEPLNEKLFF.

V gene TRBV9 combines with J gene TRBJ2-1; D is unresolved. This CDR3 contains 13 residues. Between the trimmed V and J ends, which lost 6 bases and 4 bases, there was a span of 11 bases. CDR1 SGDLS and CDR2 YYNGEE come from the germline V gene. The CDR3: CASNLGGYNEQFF. CDR3 bases: TGTGCCAGCAACCTGGGTGGGTACAATGAGCAGTTCTTC. Complete variable domain (other parts from reference TRBV9 and TRBJ2-1): DSGVTQTPKHLITATGQRVTLRCSPRSGDLSVYWYQQSLDQGLQFLIQYYNGEERAKGNILERFSAQQFPDLHSELNLSSLELGDSALYFCASNLGGYNEQFFGPGTRLTVL.

The chain combines TRBV5-1 with TRBJ2-1, with D hard to call. This CDR3 contains 15 residues. Germline CDR1 reads SGHRS; CDR2 reads YFSETQ. V was pared by 2 bases and J by 1 base, with 10 bases between. The CDR3 here is CASSLSNPSYNEQFF. In DNA form, the CDR3 reads TGCGCCAGCAGCTTAAGTAACCCTTCCTACAATGAGCAGTTCTTC.

To note about this clone: A much larger clone lies one base from this, so it may be a read error. Within the sample, other DNA sequences also encode this same CDR3. This chain connects TRBV4-2 to TRBJ2-2; 12 nucleotides match TRBD1. The length of the CDR3 is 20 residues. The germline V gene encodes CDR1 LGHNA and CDR2 YNFKEQ. The trim removed 0 bases at V and 5 bases at J, leaving 13 bases unmatched. CDR3 nucleotides: TGTGCCAGCAGCCAAGATCTTGGGCGGGACAGGGGGCCGGGGACCGGGGAGCTGTTTTTT. This encodes CASSQDLGRDRGPGTGELFF.

This sequence joins TRBV11-3 and TRBJ2-3, with TRBD1 identical over 9 bases. CDR1 is SGHNT, CDR2 YENEEA, per germline. The CDR3 loop spans 16 amino acids. Germline trimming cut 0 bases from V and 6 bases from J; bases unmatched to any gene: 7. The CDR3 DNA is TGTGCCAGCAGCTTAGATGGGACAGGGTATAATGATACGCAGTATTTT. Translating gives CASSLDGTGYNDTQYF. The full variable domain, completed using reference TRBV11-3 and TRBJ2-3, is EAGVVQSPRYKIIEKKQPVAFWCNPISGHNTLYWYLQNLGQGPELLIRYENEEAVDDSQLPKDRFSAERLKGVDSTLKIQPAELGDSAVYLCASSLDGTGYNDTQYFGPGTRLTVL.

The V gene is TRBV9, the J gene TRBJ2-1; 7 bases are shared with TRBD2. The V gene end was trimmed by 6 bases and the J gene end by 2 bases; junction bases not matched to a gene: 8. The CDR3 extends over 15 amino acids. CDR1 and CDR2 (germline): SGDLS, YYNGEE. The DNA of the CDR3 is TGTGCCAGCACCCCAAGCGGGGCCCCCTACAATGAGCAGTTCTTC. Amino acid sequence: CASTPSGAPYNEQFF.

This clone was picked up one time. This chain uses TRBV5-1 with TRBJ2-5; 9 nucleotides match TRBD1. CDR3 length: 14 residues. Germline loops: CDR1 SGHRS, CDR2 YFSETQ. Unmatched junction bases numbered 8, after V lost 8 bases and J lost 3 bases. The CDR3 coding sequence is TGCGCCAGTTCGCAGGGACAGGGAGAAGAGACCCAGTACTTC. Protein: CASSQGQGEETQYF.

The chain links TRBV19 to TRBJ2-3, with 7 bases lining up with TRBD1. CDR1 and CDR2 from the germline V gene are LNHDA and SQIVND (reference sequence). CDR3 length: 16 amino acids. The V and J ends lost 6 bases and 5 bases, in that order; junction bases with no gene match: 14. CDR3 nucleotide sequence: TGTGCCAGTAGCCCTGCGGGCCTTTCAGGGGGAGATACGCAGTATTTT. It specifies CASSPAGLSGGDTQYF.

The chain couples TRBV7-6 to TRBJ1-1, with D possibly TRBD1 on 6 matching bases. This CDR3 is built from 16 residues. Trimming removed 0 bases from V and 4 bases from J, with 15 bases in between. The germline CDR1 and CDR2 sequences are SGHVS and FNYEAQ. The CDR3 DNA sequence: TGTGCCAGCAGCTTAGCTATGCCGGGGGCGGGCACTGAAGCTTTCTTT. Its translation: CASSLAMPGAGTEAFF.

This clone turned up a few times. CDR3 region: CASGLASYEQYF. Written as DNA, the CDR3 is TGTGCCAGCGGGCTAGCATCCTACGAGCAGTACTTC. The V call is TRBV21-1, the J call TRBJ2-7; the table's D call, TRBD2, has no DNA check behind it. TRBV21-1 is reported as a pseudogene. The CDR3 is 12 amino acids.

The chain has TRBV7-9 and TRBJ2-2; no clear D. Germline assignment: CDR1 SEHNR and CDR2 FQNEAQ (reference sequence). V lost 1 base and J lost 7, with 7 bases in between. This CDR3 comprises 13 residues. CDR3 amino acids: CASSLGVNGELFF. DNA for the CDR3: TGTGCCAGCAGCTTAGGAGTTAACGGGGAGCTGTTTTTT.

There are a few counts of this clone. The chain carries TRBV13 and TRBJ1-1; D ambiguous. V dropped 7 bases and J dropped 3 bases, with 12 bases sitting between them. CDR3 length: 13 residues. CDR1 is PRHDT and CDR2 is FYEKMQ in the germline V gene (reference sequence). The CDR3 protein is CASTVEGYTEAFF. Here the CDR3 DNA reads TGTGCCAGCACCGTAGAAGGGTACACTGAAGCTTTCTTT.

This clone appeared once. The rearrangement links TRBV4-1 to TRBJ2-7; possible D gene TRBD2, 6 bases. V lost 1 base, J lost 2 bases, and 12 bases lay in between. The germline V gene has CDR1 MGHRA and CDR2 YSYEKL. The CDR3 covers 15 residues. The CDR3 coding sequence is TGCGCCAGCAGCCAAGTGGAGGGTCGACCCTACGAGCAGTACTTC. Residues: CASSQVEGRPYEQYF.

The chain is built from TRBV5-1 and TRBJ1-1, with 8 bases matching TRBD1. J was trimmed by 1 base and V by 4 bases; bases with no gene match: 6. Germline-derived CDR1 and CDR2 are SGHRS and YFSETQ. CDR3 length equals 15 residues. The CDR3 DNA is TGCGCCAGCAGCGCCGGACAGGGAGAGAACACTGAAGCTTTCTTT. Translation gives CASSAGQGENTEAFF.

CDR3 amino acids: CASSLGDPYEQYF. For the CDR3, the DNA is TGTGCCAGCAGTTTGGGGGACCCCTACGAGCAGTACTTC. This chain links TRBV27 with TRBJ2-7; D might be TRBD1 or TRBD2, each matching 5 bases. This CDR3 is built from 13 residues. CDR1 is MNHEY, CDR2 SMNVEV, per germline (reference sequence). Trimming shortened V by 3 bases and J by 2 bases, and 8 bases separated the two germline ends.

This clone appeared a few times. The chain employs TRBV14 and TRBJ2-7, with TRBD2 as a possible D gene (5 bases). The CDR3 covers 15 residues. Trimming removed 6 bases at V and 4 bases at J, with 19 bases between. Germline CDR1 reads SGHDN; CDR2 reads FVKESK. This chain's CDR3 is CASSPLLGAPYEQYF. The CDR3, as DNA: TGTGCCAGCAGTCCCCTCCTGGGAGCTCCATACGAGCAGTACTTC.